This TCR beta chain derives from a study of blood T cell repertoires in COVID-19. Overall study: Sources were T cells, B-cell-depleted T cells, or PBMCs; the material itself was cDNA or gDNA.

The germline gives CDR1 SGHTA, CDR2 FQGNSA. Trimming took off 2 bases at V and 1 base at J, with 18 bases between the two ends. This CDR3 region has 19 residues. As handled by the study authors: Estimates of nucleated cell counts were drawn from the amplification of reference gene primers. Measured with immunoSEQ multiplex PCR; TCRdb has only the in-frame clones, and not every one. That table is the source of V, J and clone size, and D and trimming were worked out from the DNA. The sample includes over 600,000 clones, 90% of them seen just once. Specimen: peripheral blood. The rearrangement joins TRBV7-2 to TRBJ2-6, with a tentative D call TRBD2 (5 bases). The sequence came from a woman aged 18-29 years with acute or convalescent COVID-19. CDR3 amino acids: CASSLFGLFGSSGANVLTF. Here the CDR3 DNA reads TGTGCCAGCAGCTTATTTGGACTCTTTGGAAGTTCTGGGGCCAACGTCCTGACTTTC.